This T cell receptor (beta chain) came from a study of Ad26.COV2.S vaccination and SARS-CoV-2 variants (dated by TCRdb to the early 2020s). Study-wide context: Vaccine-arm donors were drawn from COV1001, a multicentre, randomized, double-blind, placebo-controlled phase I-IIa trial of Ad26.COV2.S in healthy adults. Ad26.COV2.S was administered intramuscularly at a dose of 5x10^10 or 1x10^11 viral particles, either as one shot or as two shots given 56 days apart. The specificity and breadth of SARS-CoV-2-reactive T cell receptors after Ad26.COV2.S vaccination were assessed by TCRbeta repertoire sequencing. The TCR-sequenced set comprised around 30 samples: some 19 Ad26.COV2.S vaccine recipients, 5 placebo recipients and 8 SARS-CoV-2 convalescent individuals. Trial participants were randomized into five groups of five: low-dose or high-dose Ad26.COV2.S given once or twice, or placebo on both occasions. Investigators did not know the trial group allocation while performing experiments and assessing outcomes. The investigation overall reported the following: Vaccine and placebo recipients had similar non-spike TCR breadth, a finding consistent with the vaccine containing only spike. Substantial breadth of spike-specific CD8+ and CD4+ T cell responses was reported after vaccination. The authors noted that total T cell responses may have been underestimated by the TCR breadth and depth analyses. The study was not powered for comparison of responses between vaccine doses or regimens. Ad26.COV2.S recipients had higher spike-specific TCR breadth than placebo recipients (P = 0.0014).

The immunoSEQ Assay was the method used to sequence TCRbeta CDR3 regions. After extraction, genomic DNA underwent amplification by bias-controlled multiplex PCR, followed by high-throughput sequencing. The authors' analysis ran thus. To quantify the absolute abundance of each unique TCRbeta CDR3 region, sequences were collapsed and filtered. T cell fraction was estimated by normalization of TCRbeta template counts to usable DNA, with usable DNA being measured through amplification of reference genes present in all nucleated cells. Repertoire TCRs were annotated as SARS-CoV-2-specific by exact matching of V gene, CDR3 amino acid sequence and J gene to a known reactive TCR set. The reference SARS-CoV-2 TCR set came from MIRA and was filtered for enrichment in COVID-19-positive ImmuneCODE repertoires, removing public or cross-reactive TCRs. Drawing on the MIRA antigens, annotated TCRs were analysed further at the level of specific ORF or position within ORF. Breadth was defined as annotated unique rearrangements over total unique productive rearrangements; depth was the summed frequency of those rearrangements. TCR breadth was compared between groups using two-sided Wilcoxon rank-sum tests. TCRdb provides this immuneACCESS table in a form limited to in-frame rearrangements. Some clones are lacking; in checked studies, under half of them reflect an unresolved V gene, and why the rest are absent is not known. V and J calls and clone size are copied from that table; D and trimming were computed from the DNA. Recorded for this sample are some 320,000 clones; approximately 80% of them occurred a single time. The top ten constitute 2% to 2.5% of the sample.

The treatment or condition label of this sample denotes: some 20 received Ad26.COV2.S at low or high dose, single or two shots; about 5 received placebo; per-sample allocation not given. For vaccine and placebo recipients, repertoires were sequenced using samples collected on day 63 after the first injection. Between 29 July and 7 August 2020, Cohort 1b enrolled about two dozen adults aged 18-55 years at one site in Boston, USA. Ad26.COV2.S was a replication-incompetent adenovirus type 26 vector that expressed a prefusion-stabilized SARS-CoV-2 spike protein derived from the original Wuhan strain. To note about this clone: It lacks a known antigen. No base quality information exists; no much larger clone differs at one position.

Source: peripheral blood, taken in a trial of Ad26.COV2.S vaccine versus placebo. This sequence was found in a person between 18 and 59 years old who received the Ad26.COV2.S COVID-19 vaccine or a placebo.

The nucleotide sequence reads as follows: TGTGCCACCAGCAGAGATCTGAAGTCCTACGAGCAGTACTTC. This is translated as CATSRDLKSYEQYF. This chain joins TRBV15 to TRBJ2-7, with an unclear D gene assignment. A distance of 7 bases separates the germline ends of V and J, which lose 0 bases and 1 base respectively. The germline V gene (reference sequence) gives CDR1 as LNHNV and CDR2 as YYDKDF. The CDR3, from cysteine to phenylalanine, totals 14 residues. This entry keeps only the CDR3 DNA: 42 bases, framed from base 1.